The TCR beta chain described here comes from a study of regulatory T cells in long-lasting Graves disease. The CDR3 length is 14 residues. Trimming at V came to 4 bases and at J to 4 bases, leaving 10 bases not matched to a gene. CDR1 and CDR2 (germline): SQVTM, ANQGSEA. Construction of the TCR beta libraries employed iRepertoire HTBI primers in conjunction with Arm-PCR of CDR3 regions. MiXCR, run by TCRdb on the multiplex PCR reads, gives a single entry per CDR3 protein. The repertoire includes hundreds of thousands of distinct CDR3 sequences, roughly 23% of them detected once, and around 13% sits in the top ten. Comments on this clonotype: Its antigen remains unknown.

Regarding the study as a whole: Limited sample numbers may have lowered accuracy.

Described time point: persistent/refractory GD, antithyroid drugs over 5 years with positive TRAb. PBMC RNA was the source of the TCR library. The patient group derived from an endocrinology department in Xi'an, China. The receptor comes from a female donor with Graves disease. Sequencing was performed on peripheral blood mononuclear cells (PBMCs), taken when the disease was refractory, from a patient treated with antithyroid drugs. The chain links TRBV29-1 to TRBJ2-7; 7 nucleotides align to TRBD2. CDR3 bases: TGCAGCGTTGTAGCTAGCGGAGAACTTTACGAGCAGTACTTC. Translation gives CSVVASGELYEQYF.